This TCR beta chain was profiled in a study of blood T cell repertoires in COVID-19. As for the study in general: Sources were T cells, B-cell-depleted T cells, or PBMCs; the material itself was cDNA or gDNA.

Authors' methods: Estimated nucleated cell counts came from reference gene primer amplification. Libraries were prepared by immunoSEQ multiplex PCR; TCRdb keeps only in-frame clonotypes and omits some of them. That table is the source of V, J and clone size, and D and trimming were worked out from the DNA. Counted here are 350,000 to 450,000 clones, 75% to 90% occurring once; the ten biggest clones make up 1.5% to 1.7%. The length of the CDR3 is 16 residues. Germline CDR1 and CDR2: SGHTA and FQGNSA. Trimming removed 1 base at V and 0 bases at J, with 10 bases between. The specimen sequenced was peripheral blood. The clonotype comes from a woman aged 40 to 50 with COVID-19, enrolled during active disease. The chain is built from TRBV7-2 and TRBJ1-3; D gene unclear. This CDR3 is CASSLVTGSSGNTIYF. The CDR3 nucleotides are TGTGCCAGCAGCTTAGTAACGGGGAGCTCTGGAAACACCATATATTTT.